This passage covers 7 T cell receptor beta chains from one sample sequenced in a study of chemoradiotherapy in HPV16-positive cancers. Profiling relied on immunoSEQ multiplex PCR, and the TCRdb table lists in-frame clones only, not all of them. The data show 20,000 to 25,000 clones, about 90% seen once. The material was blood, obtained from a patient who underwent chemoradiotherapy. All receptors come from a human donor with HPV-associated anogenital cancer.

This clone has a handful of counts. This rearrangement joins TRBV7-9 to TRBJ2-5; possibly TRBD1 for D (6 bases). V was shortened by 1 base and J by 2 bases, with 14 bases between the two germline ends. The CDR3 loop spans 16 amino acids. Germline V lookup: CDR1 SEHNR, CDR2 FQNEAQ (reference sequence). The CDR3 protein is CASSLVGQSGQETQYF. Written as DNA, the CDR3 is TGTGCCAGCAGCTTAGTCGGACAGAGCGGACAAGAGACCCAGTACTTC. Using reference TRBV7-9 and TRBJ2-5 for the parts outside the CDR3, the full variable domain is DTGVSQNPRHKITKRGQNVTFRCDPISEHNRLYWYRQTLGQGPEFLTYFQNEAQLEKSRLLSDRFSAERPKGSFSTLEIQRTEQGDSAMYLCASSLVGQSGQETQYFGPGTRLLVL.

This chain joins TRBV2 and TRBJ2-5; 10 nucleotides line up with TRBD2. The V gene end was trimmed by 6 bases and the J gene end by 5 bases; junction bases not matched to a gene: 12. The CDR3 has 16 residues. The V gene's germline CDR1 is SNHLY and CDR2 FYNNEI. CDR3 sequence (DNA): TGTGCCAGCAGGACGATAGCGGGAGGTTCGGCGGAGACCCAGTACTTC. Amino acids: CASRTIAGGSAETQYF.

The chain recombines TRBV9 with TRBJ1-2, with no clear D. Trimming removed 1 base from V and 2 bases from J, with 6 bases in between. This CDR3 is 13 amino acids long. In germline, CDR1 is SGDLS, CDR2 YYNGEE. This CDR3 is CASSVTENYGYTF. CDR3 in DNA: TGTGCCAGCAGCGTAACTGAGAACTATGGCTACACCTTC.

V and J are TRBV7-9 and TRBJ2-5; 7 positions match TRBD1. The DNA end favors TRBJ2-7, so the J call may be wrong. Germline loops: CDR1 SEHNR, CDR2 FQNEAQ (reference sequence). This CDR3 spans 15 amino acids. In DNA form, the CDR3 reads TGTGCCAGCAGCTTAGGGGACAGTTGGGTCAACGAGCAGTACTTC. It translates to CASSLGDSWVNEQYF.

The rearrangement uses TRBV11-3 and TRBJ1-4; weak D call: TRBD1 (5 bases). The germline V gene encodes CDR1 SGHNT and CDR2 YENEEA. The CDR3 consists of 15 residues. V was trimmed by 5 bases and J by 2 bases, leaving 12 bases between them. The CDR3 coding sequence is TGTGCCAGCAGCGGGGCCTTCCACACTAATGAAAAACTGTTTTTT. Protein: CASSGAFHTNEKLFF.

A single count supports this clone. The rearrangement links TRBV10-2 to TRBJ1-5; D is unresolved. Trimming took 2 bases from V and 3 from J, leaving 11 bases between them. The V gene's germline CDR1 is WSHSY and CDR2 SAAADI. The CDR3 consists of 15 residues. DNA of the CDR3: TGCGCCAGCAGTGAGGGAGGAGGGTTCAATCAGCCCCAGCATTTT. Protein sequence: CASSEGGGFNQPQHF.

The V gene is TRBV7-6, the J gene TRBJ1-1; no clear D gene. Germline CDR1 and CDR2: SGHVS and FNYEAQ. This CDR3 is 13 amino acids long. The germline V and J ends were trimmed by 5 bases and 0 bases, with 7 bases remaining between them. CDR3 residues: CASSADLNTEAFF. CDR3 DNA: TGTGCCAGCAGCGCGGACCTGAACACTGAAGCTTTCTTT.